Listed below are T cell receptor beta chains from one sample, sequenced in a study of CD8 T cells in ankylosing spondylitis. TCRdb analysed the 5' RACE reads with MiXCR anew, one entry per CDR3 protein. The sample holds 310,000 or so distinct CDR3 sequences; about 20% are singletons and the top ten take 7.8%. The sample was blood, either unsorted or a sorted T cell fraction (not recorded which). The source of these receptors is a male donor with ankylosing spondylitis or in good health (not recorded which). Both conserved end residues are part of each CDR3. Each record gives: CDR3 protein, CDR3 DNA, V gene, clone size, J gene, D gene. The D gene is left open where the match is weak. Where a row states a size, it is once, few, many or the class of an expanded clone; other rows omit it.

CSANLGLAGTGTDTQYF	TGCAGTGCCAATTTGGGACTAGCGGGGACCGGGACAGATACGCAGTATTTT	TRBV20-1	-	TRBJ2-3	TRBD2
CSANPGQGVGNTEAFF	TGCAGTGCCAACCCCGGGCAGGGGGTCGGGAACACTGAAGCTTTCTTT	TRBV20-1	-	TRBJ1-1	TRBD1
CAGSPARTNTGELFF	TGTGCCGGCAGCCCTGCCAGGACGAACACCGGGGAGCTGTTTTTT	TRBV7-2	-	TRBJ2-2	-
CSVDRTGSYGYTF	TGCAGCGTTGACAGGACAGGGTCCTATGGCTACACCTTC	TRBV29-1	-	TRBJ1-2	TRBD1
CATSREDDYTGELFF	TGTGCCACCAGCAGAGAGGACGATTACACCGGGGAGCTGTTTTTT	TRBV15	-	TRBJ2-2	-
CASSFGQENEKLFF	TGCGCCAGCAGCTTCGGACAGGAGAATGAAAAACTGTTTTTT	TRBV5-1	-	TRBJ1-4	TRBD1
CASSLDQAGPQHF	TGTGCCAGCAGCTTAGATCAGGCGGGGCCCCAGCATTTT	TRBV7-2	once	TRBJ1-5	-
CASKDRGVATNEKLFF	TGTGCCAGCAAAGATCGAGGGGTGGCAACTAATGAAAAACTGTTTTTT	TRBV6-1	many	TRBJ1-4	-
CSARVGTGNNQPQHF	TGCAGTGCTAGAGTAGGAACAGGCAACAATCAGCCCCAGCATTTT	TRBV20-1	few	TRBJ1-5	-
CSASGTMNTEAFF	TGCAGTGCTTCCGGGACAATGAACACTGAAGCTTTCTTT	TRBV20-1	-	TRBJ1-1	-
CASSELDRGGGYTF	TGTGCCAGCAGTGAGTTGGACAGGGGTGGGGGCTACACCTTC	TRBV6-1	-	TRBJ1-2	TRBD1
CASSFLNTEAFF	TGTGCCAGCAGTTTTCTGAACACTGAAGCTTTCTTT	TRBV27	-	TRBJ1-1	-
CSAKTDRAYNEQFF	TGCAGTGCCAAGACGGACAGGGCCTACAATGAGCAGTTCTTC	TRBV20-1	-	TRBJ2-1	TRBD1
CAISGDRHEKLFF	TGTGCCATCAGTGGGGACAGGCATGAAAAACTGTTTTTT	TRBV10-3	-	TRBJ1-4	TRBD1
CSIQGDEEKLFF	TGCAGCATACAGGGAGACGAAGAAAAACTGTTTTTT	TRBV29-1	-	TRBJ1-4	-
CASSQDLGIGELFF	TGTGCCAGCAGCCAAGATTTGGGTATCGGGGAGCTGTTTTTT	TRBV3-1	-	TRBJ2-2	-
CASGLESGELFF	TGTGCCAGCGGACTAGAGTCAGGGGAGCTGTTTTTT	TRBV28	few	TRBJ2-2	TRBD2
CASSFDGDVNYGYTF	TGCGCCAGCAGCTTCGACGGTGACGTTAACTATGGCTACACCTTC	TRBV5-1	many	TRBJ1-2	-
CASSFRSDGEQFF	TGTGCCAGCAGTTTCCGGAGTGACGGTGAGCAGTTCTTC	TRBV12-3/TRBV12-4	many	TRBJ2-1	-
CASSAQGGFRETQYF	TGTGCCAGCAGCGCACAGGGAGGATTCCGGGAGACCCAGTACTTC	TRBV9	few	TRBJ2-5	-
CSVGKPRAGASRSEQFF	TGCAGCGTTGGGAAGCCTAGGGCGGGGGCCTCGAGGTCAGAGCAGTTCTTC	TRBV29-1	-	TRBJ2-1	-
CSASSSENIQYF	TGCAGTGCTAGTTCTAGTGAAAACATTCAGTACTTC	TRBV20-1	many	TRBJ2-4	-
CAISAGAQETQYF	TGTGCCATCTCAGCGGGGGCTCAAGAGACCCAGTACTTC	TRBV10-3	-	TRBJ2-5	TRBD2
CASSPRAGGDTEAFF	TGTGCCAGCAGTCCCAGGGCAGGGGGCGACACTGAAGCTTTCTTT	TRBV12-3/TRBV12-4	-	TRBJ1-1	TRBD1
CASSRGLTNEKLFF	TGCGCCAGCAGCCGAGGGTTAACTAATGAAAAACTGTTTTTT	TRBV4-1	few	TRBJ1-4	-
CASSPNPGRYSTDTQYF	TGTGCCAGCAGCCCCAATCCCGGACGGTATAGCACAGATACGCAGTATTTT	TRBV7-9	-	TRBJ2-3	-
CAISGFPGNTIYF	TGTGCCATCTCAGGGTTCCCTGGAAACACCATATATTTT	TRBV10-3	-	TRBJ1-3	-
CATSRGGSYSADTQYF	TGTGCCACCAGCAGAGGTGGCAGTTATTCGGCAGATACGCAGTATTTT	TRBV15	few	TRBJ2-3	-
CSASLGRGNQPQHF	TGCAGTGCTAGTTTGGGACGGGGCAATCAGCCCCAGCATTTT	TRBV20-1	-	TRBJ1-5	-
CASSSRTVTDTQYF	TGTGCCAGCAGCTCGAGGACGGTGACAGATACGCAGTATTTT	TRBV7-9	-	TRBJ2-3	-
CASSPQGSDQPQHF	TGTGCCAGCTCACCACAGGGATCTGATCAGCCCCAGCATTTT	TRBV18	few	TRBJ1-5	-
CASSFPRGAGLETQYF	TGTGCCAGCAGTTTTCCAAGGGGCGCGGGATTGGAGACCCAGTACTTC	TRBV28	-	TRBJ2-5	-
CASSVAGAEQFF	TGTGCCAGCAGCGTAGCGGGGGCTGAGCAGTTCTTC	TRBV9	few	TRBJ2-1	-
CASSSRAGSGDTQYF	TGTGCCAGCAGCTCACGGGCAGGGAGTGGAGATACGCAGTATTTT	TRBV7-9	-	TRBJ2-3	-
CASSDRPGGQSNQPQHF	TGTGCCAGCAGTGACCGGCCAGGGGGCCAAAGCAATCAGCCCCAGCATTTT	TRBV6-1	-	TRBJ1-5	TRBD1
CSATGTQSSPDEQFF	TGCAGTGCTACCGGGACACAGTCTTCCCCGGATGAGCAGTTCTTC	TRBV20-1	-	TRBJ2-1	-
CASSPRDATNTGELFF	TGTGCCAGCTCTCCACGGGACGCAACGAACACCGGGGAGCTGTTTTTT	TRBV18	-	TRBJ2-2	-
CSATQTVNQPQHF	TGCAGTGCTACTCAGACCGTGAATCAGCCCCAGCATTTT	TRBV20-1	many	TRBJ1-5	-
CSANRGQGSGYTF	TGCAGTGCTAACCGGGGACAGGGAAGTGGCTACACCTTC	TRBV20-1	few	TRBJ1-2	TRBD1
CASSLGINSPLHF	TGCGCCAGCAGCCTTGGGATAAATTCACCCCTCCACTTT	TRBV5-1	-	TRBJ1-6	-
CASSPPGKGRQPQHF	TGTGCCAGCAGTCCGCCGGGAAAGGGACGACAGCCCCAGCATTTT	TRBV12-3/TRBV12-4	many	TRBJ1-5	-
CASSPTQQSDTQYF	TGTGCCAGCAGCCCGACTCAGCAGTCAGATACGCAGTATTTT	TRBV3-1	-	TRBJ2-3	-
CASSLGVLGNTEAFF	TGTGCCAGCAGTTTAGGGGTATTGGGGAACACTGAAGCTTTCTTT	TRBV28	few	TRBJ1-1	-
CASSFKGSGTTDTQYF	TGCGCCAGCAGCTTCAAGGGTAGCGGGACGACAGATACGCAGTATTTT	TRBV4-1	-	TRBJ2-3	TRBD2
CAGDLGGGEAFF	TGTGCCGGAGACCTGGGAGGGGGTGAAGCTTTCTTT	TRBV7-6	few	TRBJ1-1	-
CASSGTANTEAFF	TGTGCCAGCAGCGGGACAGCTAACACTGAAGCTTTCTTT	TRBV12-3/TRBV12-4	-	TRBJ1-1	TRBD1
CASREGLEAFF	TGTGCCAGCCGCGAGGGGCTTGAAGCTTTCTTT	TRBV2	-	TRBJ1-1	-
CASDSLGGTNEKLFF	TGTGCCAGCGACAGCCTGGGAGGCACTAATGAAAAACTGTTTTTT	TRBV28	few	TRBJ1-4	-
CASSSVANSPLHF	TGTGCCAGCAGTTCGGTGGCCAATTCACCCCTCCACTTT	TRBV28	few	TRBJ1-6	-
CASSFRRDTSTDTQYF	TGTGCCAGCAGCTTCAGACGGGATACTAGCACAGATACGCAGTATTTT	TRBV9	many	TRBJ2-3	-
CSARDPAGGASVTEQFF	TGCAGTGCTAGAGATCCAGCGGGAGGAGCTTCTGTGACTGAGCAGTTCTTC	TRBV20-1	few	TRBJ2-1	TRBD2
CASSWLGETQYF	TGTGCCAGCAGCTGGTTGGGGGAGACCCAGTACTTC	TRBV11-2	-	TRBJ2-5	-
CASSLSEQFGTDTQYF	TGTGCCAGCAGCTTATCCGAACAGTTCGGCACAGATACGCAGTATTTT	TRBV7-3	-	TRBJ2-3	-